This T cell receptor beta chain was captured in a study of control samples from healthy donors and cancer patients. Germline CDR1 is DFQATT and CDR2 is SNEGSKA (reference sequence). This CDR3 region has 11 residues. The V end lost 4 bases, the J end lost 3 bases, and 6 bases lay between the germline ends. Method: immunoSEQ multiplex PCR; TCRdb's copy keeps in-frame clones and lacks some. The repertoire holds under 150,000 clones, with around 89% as singletons. What was sequenced was PBMCs. This chain joins TRBV20-1 and TRBJ1-1; D unclear. The TCR was taken from a woman aged 45-59 years with colorectal cancer. The CDR3 DNA reads as TGCAGTGCTACAGTGGACACTGAAGCTTTCTTT. Translating it yields CSATVDTEAFF.